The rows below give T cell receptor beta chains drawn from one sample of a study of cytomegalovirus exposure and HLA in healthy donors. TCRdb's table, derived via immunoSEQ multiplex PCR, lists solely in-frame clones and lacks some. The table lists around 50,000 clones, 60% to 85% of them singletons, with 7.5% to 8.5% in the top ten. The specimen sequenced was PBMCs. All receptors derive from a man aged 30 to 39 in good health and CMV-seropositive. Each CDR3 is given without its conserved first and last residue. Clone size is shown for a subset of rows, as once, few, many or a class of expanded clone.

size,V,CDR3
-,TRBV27,ASSLDRVQPQH
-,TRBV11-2,ASSLAGAYEQY
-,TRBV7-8,ASSSQRTGGVNYGYT
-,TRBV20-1,SARAQMGYT
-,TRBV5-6,ASSSGARVPPF
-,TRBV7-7,ASSLQPPQRSSYNEQF
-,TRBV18,ASSPFGNTIY
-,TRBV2,ASSELQGYGYT
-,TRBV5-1,ASRALTGLETQY
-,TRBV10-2,ASSESIGQGVIQWYEQY
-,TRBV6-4,ASSVSTSTDTQY
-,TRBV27,ASSLSRGGPETQY
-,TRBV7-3,ASRPGQRNTGELF
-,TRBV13,ASSFSQRGGPNEQF
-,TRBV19,ASSIRGGNQPQN
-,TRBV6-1,ASSVDRLSGNTIY
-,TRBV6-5,ASSYRTGRTEAF
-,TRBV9,ASSVVPDRVYNEQF
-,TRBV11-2,ASSPIREPNTGELF
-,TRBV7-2,ASSFDRRTDTQY
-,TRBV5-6,ASSSPGQSLEGQETQY
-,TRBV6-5,ASSGDSLGLH
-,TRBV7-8,ASSQGGVTQY
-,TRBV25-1,ASSKQGRHTDTGELF
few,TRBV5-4,ASSSGLTRDEQF
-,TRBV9,ASSVAGGTSTDTQY
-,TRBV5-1,ASSFRDRDNDEQF